This is a list of T cell receptor beta chains from one sample in a study of liver allograft versus peripheral blood T cells. TCRdb itself ran the reads through MiXCR, one entry per CDR3 protein. The table includes about 1,900 distinct CDR3 sequences, 15% to 20% detected once. All receptors derive from a human patient who had a liver transplant. These T cells may partly come from the graft donor. Each CDR3 is given with its conserved first and last residue. The order of the fields is J gene, CDR3 length, D gene, clone size, V gene, CDR3 protein, CDR3 DNA. The D gene is left open where the match is weak. Clone size is shown for a subset of rows, as once, few, many or a class of expanded clone.

>TRBJ2-2|17|TRBD1|large|TRBV9
CASSVVRDRPNTGELFF
TGTGCCAGCAGCGTAGTCCGGGACAGACCTAACACCGGGGAGCTGTTTTTT
>TRBJ1-5|14|TRBD1|many|TRBV6-5
CASSLGDSNQPQHF
TGTGCCAGCAGTTTGGGGGACAGTAATCAGCCCCAGCATTTT
>TRBJ2-7|13|.|medium-sized|TRBV18
CASSSPISYEQYF
TGTGCCAGCTCTTCCCCTATCTCCTACGAGCAGTACTTC
>TRBJ1-2|17|.|few|TRBV5-6
CASSLLLILKRDYGYTF
TGTGCCAGCAGCTTGTTATTAATCCTGAAGAGAGACTATGGCTACACCTTC
>TRBJ1-1|13|.|medium-sized|TRBV6-1
CASRGGDTREAFF
TGTGCCAGTCGGGGGGGGGATACACGCGAAGCTTTCTTT
>TRBJ1-1|15|.|many|TRBV5-4
CASSLGWGAHTEAFF
TGTGCCAGCAGCTTGGGTTGGGGGGCTCACACTGAAGCTTTCTTT
>TRBJ1-4|18|TRBD1|.|TRBV10-1
CASRRGDSWGATNEKLFF
TGCGCCAGCAGAAGGGGGGACAGCTGGGGGGCAACTAATGAAAAACTGTTTTTT
>TRBJ2-7|12|TRBD1|medium-sized|TRBV10-3
CATWDSSYEQYF
TGTGCCACCTGGGACAGCTCCTACGAGCAGTACTTC
>TRBJ1-5|16|TRBD1|medium-sized|TRBV19
CASSPRTGLSNQPQHF
TGTGCCAGTAGTCCCCGGACAGGGCTTAGCAATCAGCCCCAGCATTTT
>TRBJ1-1|14|TRBD1|.|TRBV12-3/TRBV12-4
CASRATGGETEAFF
TGTGCCAGCAGGGCCACAGGGGGAGAGACTGAAGCTTTCTTT
>TRBJ2-5|13|.|many|TRBV7-9
CASSFGSQETQYF
TGTGCCAGCAGCTTCGGTAGCCAAGAGACCCAGTACTTC